The clone carrying this T cell receptor beta chain has ten or more counts. Its specificity is unknown. The source of the sample is a study of Graves' ophthalmopathy and Graves' hyperthyroidism. The study's findings and limits: Appearing in blood as well were most expanded thyroid clonotypes above 0.001 frequency. Discrimination between ophthalmopathy and stable hyperthyroidism by a 13-signature model showed about 88% sensitivity and less than 84% specificity.

Trimming cost V 3 bases and J 2 bases; bases outside gene matches: 12. The CDR3 runs to 17 residues. CDR1 is SGHRS, CDR2 YFSETQ, per germline. The authors amplified TCR beta CDR3 regions, and they did so from RNA transcripts for repertoire sequencing. HTBI primers served in a first-round RT-PCR, which a second-round multiplex PCR followed. TCRdb re-derived calls from the multiplex PCR reads in MiXCR, one entry per CDR3 protein. The data contain around 170,000 distinct CDR3 sequences, less than 45% of them singletons. Moderate-to-severe activity, with CAS ≥3, NOSPECS ≥4 and duration under 3 months, characterized the donors with ophthalmopathy. Reliance was placed on clinical symptoms, serum thyroxine, TRAb, thyroid ultrasound and orbital computed tomography for diagnosis.

The sequencing input was peripheral blood. The receptor was derived from a woman in her 40s with Graves' ophthalmopathy. This chain uses TRBV5-1 with TRBJ2-5, with TRBD2 matching 8 bases. The CDR3 coding sequence is TGCGCCAGCAGCTACCCAGGGAGCGGGGGCAGACAAGAGACCCAGTACTTC. Translated: CASSYPGSGGRQETQYF.